A selection of T cell receptor beta chains follows, all from one sample in a study of early T cells in non-severe SARS-CoV-2 infection. MiXCR, run by TCRdb on the 5' RACE reads, gives a single entry per CDR3 protein. The sample holds tens of thousands of distinct CDR3 sequences, around a sixth seen once. Sequencing input: whole blood. The origin of the receptors is an adult who was a healthcare worker with PCR-confirmed SARS-CoV-2 infection or an uninfected control (not recorded which). Both conserved end residues are part of each CDR3. The order of the fields is CDR3 DNA, CDR3 protein, J gene, clone size, D gene, CDR3 length, V gene. The D gene is left open where the match is weak. The listing skips clone size in some rows; elsewhere it reads once, few, many or a size class.

TGCGCCAGCCGATGGGGTTCATCTGAAGCTTTCTTT CASRWGSSEAFF TRBJ1-1 . . 12 TRBV10-2
TGTGCCAGCAAGCGCCAGGGGGGCAGCTCCTACGAGCAGTACTTC CASKRQGGSSYEQYF TRBJ2-7 . . 15 TRBV12-3/TRBV12-4
TGTGCCAGCTCACCTACGGGACAGGTCACCTACGAGCAGTACTTC CASSPTGQVTYEQYF TRBJ2-7 many TRBD1 15 TRBV18
TGTGCCACCAGTGATTTGAACAGGGAGGTCAATGAGCAGTTCTTC CATSDLNREVNEQFF TRBJ2-1 few . 15 TRBV24-1
TGTGCCAGCAGCCTTCTGGACGGGGGCTCCTATAATTCACCCCTCCACTTT CASSLLDGGSYNSPLHF TRBJ1-6 few . 17 TRBV9
TGTGCCAGTAGTCAGACCGGGACTAGCACAGATACGCAGTATTTT CASSQTGTSTDTQYF TRBJ2-3 few . 15 TRBV19
TGTGCCAGCAGTTACAGGGGGCCCCAAGAGACCCAGTACTTC CASSYRGPQETQYF TRBJ2-5 . TRBD1 14 TRBV11-2
TGTGCCAGCAGCTCAGACCCGGGACTAGGAAGCGGGGAGCTGTTTTTT CASSSDPGLGSGELFF TRBJ2-2 few TRBD2 16 TRBV7-2
TGTGCCATCAGCTCAGGACAGGGTGAGCAGTACTTC CAISSGQGEQYF TRBJ2-7 . TRBD1 12 TRBV10-3
TGTGCCAGCAGTTCACTAGCGGGGGCACATAGAGAGACCCAGTACTTC CASSSLAGAHRETQYF TRBJ2-5 . TRBD2 16 TRBV28
. CASSTSNTGELFF TRBJ2-2 . . 13 TRBV6-1
TGTGCCAGCAGTAAGATTGGAGGGGACACTGAAGCTTTCTTT CASSKIGGDTEAFF TRBJ1-1 . . 14 TRBV6-1
TGTGCCAGCAGTAACTACGAGCAGTACTTC CASSNYEQYF TRBJ2-7 . . 10 TRBV6-1
TGTGCCTGCAGCCCGGACAGGCTTCTGGAAAAACTGTTTTTT CACSPDRLLEKLFF TRBJ1-4 . TRBD1 14 TRBV7-2
TGTGCCAGCAGCTGGGGAATGGTAGATAAGACAGATACGCAGTATTTT CASSWGMVDKTDTQYF TRBJ2-3 . . 16 TRBV7-9
TGTGCCAGCAGTTTATCACGTCTTAAACTAGCGACGAATGAGCAGTTCTTC CASSLSRLKLATNEQFF TRBJ2-1 few TRBD2 17 TRBV27
TGTGCCAGCAGCCCGTTCGGGACAGGTAAACAGCCCCAGCATTTT CASSPFGTGKQPQHF TRBJ1-5 few TRBD1 15 TRBV5-5
TGCGCCAGCAGCGCGACTGACAGCAAGAACACTGAAGCTTTCTTT CASSATDSKNTEAFF TRBJ1-1 few . 15 TRBV5-1
TGTGCCAGCAGTTCCGCCGGGACTAGCGGGGGGGAGACCCAGTACTTC CASSSAGTSGGETQYF TRBJ2-5 . TRBD2 16 TRBV12-3/TRBV12-4
TGTGCCAGCAGCGTAGCTACGAATCCGGAAGATACGCAGTATTTT CASSVATNPEDTQYF TRBJ2-3 . . 15 TRBV9
TGTGCCTGGAGTGCCATTCGGACATCGGTTTCTGGGGCCAACGTCCTGACTTTC CAWSAIRTSVSGANVLTF TRBJ2-6 few . 18 TRBV30
TGCAGCGCTGGGACACCCGACCGCGAGCAGTACTTC CSAGTPDREQYF TRBJ2-7 . . 12 TRBV29-1
TGCAGTGCCGCGCCTCTAGCGGGGGTGAACGAGCAGTACTTC CSAAPLAGVNEQYF TRBJ2-7 few TRBD2 14 TRBV20-1
TGTGCCAGCAGTTGGCAGGGCGACACTGAAGCTTTCTTT CASSWQGDTEAFF TRBJ1-1 . . 13 TRBV12-3/TRBV12-4
TGTGCCAGCAGCCAGGAAGGGGTAAGACAGCCCCAGCATTTT CASSQEGVRQPQHF TRBJ1-5 . . 14 TRBV4-2
TGCAGTGCTAGAGGGAGCGGGAGCTGGTACAATGAGCAGTTCTTC CSARGSGSWYNEQFF TRBJ2-1 . TRBD2 15 TRBV20-1
TGCAGTGGCCTTAGCGGCTCCGGAGATACGCAGTATTTT CSGLSGSGDTQYF TRBJ2-3 . . 13 TRBV20-1
TGTGCCAGCAGGGACAGGGGGTCGCCACTCCTGGGAACTGAAGCTTTCTTT CASRDRGSPLLGTEAFF TRBJ1-1 few TRBD1 17 TRBV6-5
TGCGCCAGCAGTGACACAGGGGCTCTCGAAGAGACCCAGTACTTC CASSDTGALEETQYF TRBJ2-5 . TRBD1 15 TRBV10-1
TGTGCCAGCAGCCAGACACGCTACGAGCAGTACTTC CASSQTRYEQYF TRBJ2-7 many . 12 TRBV6-2/TRBV6-3
TGTGCCAGTAGTATAGGACTAGCCTACAATGAGCAGTTCTTC CASSIGLAYNEQFF TRBJ2-1 . . 14 TRBV19
TGCAGTGCTAGAACAGGACAGGGGTACACTGAAGCTTTCTTT CSARTGQGYTEAFF TRBJ1-1 few TRBD1 14 TRBV20-1
TGTGCCAGCAGCGGTCGGGACTCCGACCACATTCAGTACTTC CASSGRDSDHIQYF TRBJ2-4 . . 14 TRBV9
TGTGCCAGCAGCTCCATGCGGGGACAGGGCCCCTACGAGCAGTACTTC CASSSMRGQGPYEQYF TRBJ2-7 . TRBD1 16 TRBV7-6
TGTGCCAGCAGCTTAGTGTGGACTAGCGGGGTGGAGCAGTTCTTC CASSLVWTSGVEQFF TRBJ2-1 many TRBD2 15 TRBV11-2
TGTGCCAGCAGTTTCCCGATACTAGCGGAGCAAGAGACCCAGTACTTC CASSFPILAEQETQYF TRBJ2-5 . TRBD2 16 TRBV28
TGTGCCAGCAGCCCGGGACATGGGACCCAGTACTTC CASSPGHGTQYF TRBJ2-5 . . 12 TRBV9
TGCGCCAGCAGCCAGGGGGACAGGGTTGGCAATCAGCCCCAGCATTTT CASSQGDRVGNQPQHF TRBJ1-5 . TRBD1 16 TRBV4-1
TGTGCCAGCAGCTTGGCTGGGGCCAACGTCCTGACTTTC CASSLAGANVLTF TRBJ2-6 many . 13 TRBV5-4
TGCAGTGCCATCCCGGATCGGGGGGCCGGCCGCTACAATGAGCAGTTCTTC CSAIPDRGAGRYNEQFF TRBJ2-1 few . 17 TRBV20-1
TGTGCCAGCAGCTTAGTTCCAACAGGGGAGAGTTCACCCCTCCACTTT CASSLVPTGESSPLHF TRBJ1-6 . TRBD1 16 TRBV7-6
TGTGCCAGCAGCTTGATGTTACAGGGGGAATACTATGGCTACACCTTC CASSLMLQGEYYGYTF TRBJ1-2 . TRBD1 16 TRBV5-6
TGTGCCAGCAGCTTCTCGGGACAAACGAACACTGAAGCTTTCTTT CASSFSGQTNTEAFF TRBJ1-1 . . 15 TRBV11-2
TGTGCCAGCAGCTCGAGTCAGAACACTGAAGCTTTCTTT CASSSSQNTEAFF TRBJ1-1 few . 13 TRBV7-6
TGTGCCAGCAGTATAGCGGGGACACCCAATGAGCAGTTCTTC CASSIAGTPNEQFF TRBJ2-1 medium-sized TRBD2 14 TRBV28
TGTGCCAGCAGCTCGGCTAGCGGCACGAGCTCCTACAATGAGCAGTTCTTC CASSSASGTSSYNEQFF TRBJ2-1 few TRBD2 17 TRBV7-6
TGTGCCAGTACCCATGGCGCCGGAACAGATACGCAGTATTTT CASTHGAGTDTQYF TRBJ2-3 few . 14 TRBV19
TGCAGCGTGACGGGACTAGCGGGCAGCTCCTACGAGCAGTACTTC CSVTGLAGSSYEQYF TRBJ2-7 . TRBD2 15 TRBV29-1
TGTGCCAGCAGCCAAGATCTAGCGGGGGACTCCTACGAGCAGTACTTC CASSQDLAGDSYEQYF TRBJ2-7 . TRBD2 16 TRBV3-1